The source of this T cell receptor (beta chain) is a study of blood T cell repertoires in COVID-19. Study-level background: Material from acute and convalescent COVID-19 was sourced from the United States, Italy and Spain.

Germline CDR1 LGHNA, CDR2 YNFKEQ. The junction had 8 bases not matched to a gene; V was cut back by 1 base and J by 11 bases. The CDR3 contains 14 residues. Authors' processing steps: Counts of nucleated cells, estimated from reference gene primer amplification, were obtained. Produced via immunoSEQ multiplex PCR; TCRdb's table is partial and in-frame only. V and J calls and clone size come straight from that table; D and trimming were deduced from the DNA. The sample includes over 85,000 clones, 70% to 90% seen only once; the top ten take just under 20%. V gene TRBV4-2 combines with J gene TRBJ2-3; 8 bases line up with TRBD2. Sequencing was done on a sample of peripheral blood. The TCR was taken from a human donor in a cohort sampled during active COVID-19. As DNA, the CDR3 is TGTGCCAGCAGCCAAGGAGGTTCCAGCGGGGGGCAGTATTTT. Its protein product is CASSQGGSSGGQYF.